This is a list of T cell receptor beta chains from one sample in a study of T cells in localized non-small cell lung cancer. Produced via immunoSEQ multiplex PCR; TCRdb's table is partial and in-frame only. The repertoire holds 20,000 to 25,000 clones, with roughly nine tenths as singletons. The specimen was peripheral blood, collected before any cancer treatment. Receptors originate from a woman aged 35 to 75 with stage I lung adenocarcinoma. CDR3s include the opening cysteine and the closing phenylalanine or tryptophan. A D gene is named only where the DNA matches it firmly. The size entry is marked missing in some rows and otherwise reads once, few, many or a size class.

J gene,clone size,D gene,V gene,CDR3 DNA,CDR3 protein
TRBJ2-7,-,TRBD2,TRBV30,TGTGCCTGGGCGGGGCCCCCGGGGGGCGAGCAGTACTTC,CAWAGPPGGEQYF
TRBJ2-7,-,-,TRBV18,TGTGCCAGCTCACTTTCGACTAGCTCCTACGAGCAGTACTTC,CASSLSTSSYEQYF
TRBJ2-7,few,-,TRBV7-8,TGTGCCAGCACGGGGCGGGGAGTAGAGCAGTACTTC,CASTGRGVEQYF
TRBJ2-1,-,TRBD2,TRBV11-2,TGTGCCAGCAGCCTAGGGGTAGCGGGGGGGCAGTTCTTC,CASSLGVAGGQFF
TRBJ2-7,-,TRBD1,TRBV28,TGTGCCAGCAGGCTTACCTCCGGGACAGCGTACTTC,CASRLTSGTAYF
TRBJ2-1,-,TRBD2,TRBV7-7,TGTGCTAGCAGCTACCAACCTCACGGGGGGGGCTACAATGAGCAGTTCTTC,CASSYQPHGGGYNEQFF
TRBJ2-1,-,TRBD1,TRBV7-9,TGTGCCAGCAGCTTAGCTGGGACAGCCAATGAGCAGTTCTTC,CASSLAGTANEQFF
TRBJ1-1,-,-,TRBV6-1,TGTGCCAGCAGTGGGATGGGGCCTGAAGCTTTCTTT,CASSGMGPEAFF
TRBJ1-1,-,-,TRBV19,TGTGCCAGTAGTATAATTACGGGCAACACTGAAGCTTTCTTT,CASSIITGNTEAFF
TRBJ1-1,-,-,TRBV5-6,TGTGCCAGCAGCCTTCCTCCGGACGCGAACACTGAAGCTTTCTTT,CASSLPPDANTEAFF
TRBJ1-2,once,TRBD1,TRBV5-6,TGTGCCAGCAGCTTGGACCGGGACAGGTACTATGGCTACACCTTC,CASSLDRDRYYGYTF
TRBJ2-1,-,-,TRBV5-6,TGTGCCAGCAGCGTCCGTGGGGGTGGCTCCTACAATGAGCAGTTCTTC,CASSVRGGGSYNEQFF
TRBJ2-2,-,-,TRBV7-6,TGTGCCAGCAGCTTTAGGGTAGATCGATCCGCCGGGGAGCTGTTTTTT,CASSFRVDRSAGELFF
TRBJ1-6,-,-,TRBV25-1,TGTGCCAGCAACCGGGACTCCTATAATTCACCCCTCCACTTT,CASNRDSYNSPLHF
TRBJ1-2,once,-,TRBV7-9,TGTGCCAGCAGCCTTAGATCGGAGAATGGCTACACCTTC,CASSLRSENGYTF
TRBJ2-3,-,TRBD2,TRBV7-9,TGTGCCAGCAGCCGAGCGGGGGGTTCTACGGATACGCAGTATTTT,CASSRAGGSTDTQYF
TRBJ1-3,-,-,TRBV5-6,TGTGCCAGCGGAGCTTGGGCCACGGGACGGACTGGAAACACCATATATTTT,CASGAWATGRTGNTIYF
TRBJ1-6,-,TRBD1,TRBV5-1,TGCGCCAGCAGCTTGGGGACAGGGACCGTCTATAATTCACCCCTCCACTTT,CASSLGTGTVYNSPLHF
TRBJ2-2,-,-,TRBV19,TGTGCCAGTAGTCGGGGGATCGAGGGGGAGCTGTTTTTT,CASSRGIEGELFF
TRBJ1-6,-,TRBD1,TRBV19,TGTGCCAGTAGTATAGGGCCCCTCCGGGACAGGGGTAGGAATTCACCCCTCCACTTT,CASSIGPLRDRGRNSPLHF
TRBJ1-1,-,-,TRBV7-2,TGTGCCAGCAGCCCCGGGCGGGGGATTTGGCACACTGAAGCTTTCTTT,CASSPGRGIWHTEAFF
TRBJ2-3,-,TRBD2,TRBV29-1,TGCAGCGTCGAGCGGGGCCGGGGCACAGATACGCAGTATTTT,CSVERGRGTDTQYF
TRBJ2-2,-,-,TRBV5-6,TGTGCCAGCAGCCCGACACGAGTGAACACCGGGGAGCTGTTTTTT,CASSPTRVNTGELFF
TRBJ2-7,-,TRBD1,TRBV28,TGTGCCAGCAGCAAGACAGGGGGCGAGCGGGTAGGTCTGTTC,CASSKTGGERVGLF
TRBJ2-5,-,-,TRBV7-2,TGTGCCAGCAGCACTGGGGCGGGCCCCCAAGAGACCCAGTACTTC,CASSTGAGPQETQYF
TRBJ1-4,-,TRBD1,TRBV5-1,TGCGCCAGCAGCGTCGGGACAGGGGGGCGTGAAAAACTGTTTTTT,CASSVGTGGREKLFF
TRBJ1-2,-,-,TRBV5-4,TGTGCCAGCAGCCCCACAGGGTATGGCTACACCTTC,CASSPTGYGYTF
TRBJ2-5,-,-,TRBV7-2,TGTGCCAGCAGCTTAGATAGTCAGCTTACGGAGACCCAGTACTTC,CASSLDSQLTETQYF
TRBJ1-2,-,TRBD1,TRBV30,TGTGCCTGGAGTGTGAAGGGGGCTTATGGCTACACCTTC,CAWSVKGAYGYTF